The 9 T cell receptor beta chains presented below share a single source sample, sequenced in a study of shared clonotypes between healthy human individuals. Produced via immunoSEQ multiplex PCR; TCRdb's table is partial and in-frame only. The sample lists about 1 million clones; 70% to 80% were seen once. The sequenced sample was memory CD4+ T cells sorted from blood. Subset indicated: CD45RA-negative fraction. These TCRs come from a man younger than 35 in good health.

This chain joins TRBV19 and TRBJ1-1; no definite D call. Germline V gene data show CDR1 as LNHDA and CDR2 as SQIVND (reference sequence). The CDR3 runs 14 residues. V lost 4 bases, J lost 3 bases, and 12 bases lay in between. The CDR3 is CASSRRPKDTEAFF. The DNA of the CDR3 is TGTGCCAGTAGTAGGCGTCCGAAAGACACTGAAGCTTTCTTT. The full variable domain, rest sourced from reference TRBV19 and TRBJ1-1, is DGGITQSPKYLFRKEGQNVTLSCEQNLNHDAMYWYRQDPGQGLRLIYYSQIVNDFQKGDIAEGYSVSREKKESFPLTVTSAQKNPTAFYLCASSRRPKDTEAFFGQGTRLTVV.

The chain is built from TRBV29-1 and TRBJ2-1; D is tentatively TRBD1 or TRBD2 (5 bases each). This CDR3 comprises 14 residues. Germline CDR1 is SQVTM and CDR2 is ANQGSEA. The germline V and J ends were trimmed by 8 bases and 0 bases, with 14 bases remaining between them. The CDR3 here is CSSLWGISYNEQFF. In DNA form, the CDR3 reads TGCAGCTCCCTTTGGGGGATCTCCTACAATGAGCAGTTCTTC.

The V call is TRBV7-9, the J call TRBJ2-7; D unresolved. CDR1 and CDR2 (germline): SEHNR, FQNEAQ (reference sequence). This CDR3 is built from 14 residues. V shed 5 bases and J shed 3 bases, with 14 bases lying between them. CDR3 coding DNA: TGTGCCAGCAGCGGTCCACCAGGTTACTACGAGCAGTACTTC. Translating gives CASSGPPGYYEQYF. The variable domain in full, completed from reference TRBV7-9 and TRBJ2-7, reads DTGVSQNPRHKITKRGQNVTFRCDPISEHNRLYWYRQTLGQGPEFLTYFQNEAQLEKSRLLSDRFSAERPKGSFSTLEIQRTEQGDSAMYLCASSGPPGYYEQYFGPGTRLTVT.

This clone was recorded a few times. The CDR3 loop reads CASSALGAPSYEQYF. The CDR3, as DNA: TGTGCCAGCAGTGCCCTAGGGGCCCCCTCCTACGAGCAGTACTTC. This sequence joins TRBV6-1 and TRBJ2-7, with D possibly being TRBD1 (5 bases). Germline assignment: CDR1 MNHNS and CDR2 SASEGT. The CDR3 runs 15 residues. Trimming removed 4 bases at V and 0 bases at J, with 13 bases between.

J is TRBJ2-3 and V is TRBV11-2; 8 positions match TRBD2. V lost 3 bases, J lost 6 bases, and 5 bases stayed unmatched. Germline-derived CDR1 and CDR2 are SGHAT and FQNNGV. This CDR3 region has 14 residues. The chain's CDR3 is CASSFSGARDTQYF. In DNA, the CDR3 is TGTGCCAGCAGCTTTAGCGGGGCGCGCGATACGCAGTATTTT.

Details on this clone: A read error may be the cause here, since a much bigger clone is one base away. V is TRBV6-1 and J is TRBJ2-7; 10 bases are a match to TRBD2. Per the germline V gene, CDR1 is MNHNS and CDR2 is SASEGT. J was trimmed by 0 bases and V by 5 bases; bases with no gene match: 1. There are 14 residues in the CDR3. CDR3 sequence: CASSSSGSSYEQYF. The CDR3 DNA sequence: TGTGCCAGCAGTTCTAGCGGGAGCTCCTACGAGCAGTACTTC.

The chain is built from TRBV19 and TRBJ1-5; possibly TRBD1 for D (5 bases). V was pared by 7 bases and J by 7 bases, with 17 bases between. Looked up from germline, CDR1 is LNHDA and CDR2 is SQIVND (reference sequence). The CDR3 runs 14 residues. CDR3 loop: CASTKSGGGQPQHF. CDR3 DNA sequence: TGTGCCAGTACAAAAAGCGGGGGAGGACAGCCCCAGCATTTT. Filled out from reference TRBV19 and TRBJ1-5, the complete variable domain reads DGGITQSPKYLFRKEGQNVTLSCEQNLNHDAMYWYRQDPGQGLRLIYYSQIVNDFQKGDIAEGYSVSREKKESFPLTVTSAQKNPTAFYLCASTKSGGGQPQHFGDGTRLSIL.

V and J are TRBV7-8 and TRBJ1-5, with a weak D call TRBD1 (6 bases). The V and J ends lost 1 base and 7 bases respectively, with 17 bases between them. The V gene's germline CDR1 is SGHVS and CDR2 FQNEAQ. This CDR3 region has 16 residues. The CDR3 DNA reads TGTGCCAGCAGCTTAGTGGGGGGCAGGGAGGTACAGCCCCAGCATTTT. Its translation is CASSLVGGREVQPQHF.

This rearrangement joins TRBV6-5 to TRBJ2-3; 10 nucleotides match TRBD2. The CDR3 runs to 13 residues. Trimming at V came to 9 bases and at J to 6 bases, leaving 6 bases not matched to a gene. Germline CDR1 MNHEY, CDR2 SVGAGI. The CDR3: CASQRGGGDTQYF. The CDR3, as DNA: TGTGCCAGTCAGCGGGGGGGAGGGGATACGCAGTATTTT.